Below, one TCR beta chain is given with its context. The sample belongs to a study of blood T cell repertoires in COVID-19. Study background: From the United States, Italy and Spain came samples of acute and convalescent COVID-19.

As originally analysed: Reference gene primers were amplified, and this amplification served to estimate nucleated cell counts. Libraries were prepared by immunoSEQ multiplex PCR; TCRdb keeps only in-frame clonotypes and omits some of them. V and J calls and clone size come straight from that table; D and trimming were deduced from the DNA. The sample contains some 250,000 clones, approximately 85% of which appear only once. The CDR3 is 15 residues long. Germline V gene sequence: CDR1 MNHEY, CDR2 SMNVEV (reference sequence). The V and J ends lost 2 bases and 5 bases respectively, with 13 bases between them.

The chain combines TRBV27 with TRBJ2-1, with a weak D call TRBD2 (6 bases). The TCR sequence derives from a human donor in a cohort sampled during active COVID-19. The sample taken for sequencing was peripheral blood. This CDR3 is CASSLGRRGHNEQFF. DNA for the CDR3: TGTGCCAGCAGTTTAGGGCGGCGGGGACACAATGAGCAGTTCTTC.